This T cell receptor (beta chain) was documented in a study of a mutant IDH1 vaccine in newly diagnosed glioma. This CDR3 is 15 amino acids long. Trimming cost V 7 bases and J 3 bases, with 18 bases left between them. Germline CDR1 MNHEY, CDR2 SMNVEV (reference sequence). Time point specified: baseline, week 1 (first vaccination visit). Stated treatment: pre-vaccination baseline after standard-of-care therapy. The method was immunoSEQ multiplex PCR; TCRdb's version includes in-frame clones alone and lacks a portion of them. The repertoire includes 90,000 to 100,000 clones, 70% to 90% of them detected once, and approximately 0.57% sits in the top ten.

The material sequenced was PBMCs, taken from a glioma patient treated with radiotherapy, temozolomide or both. V is TRBV27 and J is TRBJ1-2, with a tentative D call TRBD1 (5 bases). The sequence was collected from a woman in her forties or fifties with glioma. CDR3 nucleotide sequence: TGTGCCAGCACCATTAGGAGGGACCCCTACTATGGCTACACCTTC. It yields the protein CASTIRRDPYYGYTF.